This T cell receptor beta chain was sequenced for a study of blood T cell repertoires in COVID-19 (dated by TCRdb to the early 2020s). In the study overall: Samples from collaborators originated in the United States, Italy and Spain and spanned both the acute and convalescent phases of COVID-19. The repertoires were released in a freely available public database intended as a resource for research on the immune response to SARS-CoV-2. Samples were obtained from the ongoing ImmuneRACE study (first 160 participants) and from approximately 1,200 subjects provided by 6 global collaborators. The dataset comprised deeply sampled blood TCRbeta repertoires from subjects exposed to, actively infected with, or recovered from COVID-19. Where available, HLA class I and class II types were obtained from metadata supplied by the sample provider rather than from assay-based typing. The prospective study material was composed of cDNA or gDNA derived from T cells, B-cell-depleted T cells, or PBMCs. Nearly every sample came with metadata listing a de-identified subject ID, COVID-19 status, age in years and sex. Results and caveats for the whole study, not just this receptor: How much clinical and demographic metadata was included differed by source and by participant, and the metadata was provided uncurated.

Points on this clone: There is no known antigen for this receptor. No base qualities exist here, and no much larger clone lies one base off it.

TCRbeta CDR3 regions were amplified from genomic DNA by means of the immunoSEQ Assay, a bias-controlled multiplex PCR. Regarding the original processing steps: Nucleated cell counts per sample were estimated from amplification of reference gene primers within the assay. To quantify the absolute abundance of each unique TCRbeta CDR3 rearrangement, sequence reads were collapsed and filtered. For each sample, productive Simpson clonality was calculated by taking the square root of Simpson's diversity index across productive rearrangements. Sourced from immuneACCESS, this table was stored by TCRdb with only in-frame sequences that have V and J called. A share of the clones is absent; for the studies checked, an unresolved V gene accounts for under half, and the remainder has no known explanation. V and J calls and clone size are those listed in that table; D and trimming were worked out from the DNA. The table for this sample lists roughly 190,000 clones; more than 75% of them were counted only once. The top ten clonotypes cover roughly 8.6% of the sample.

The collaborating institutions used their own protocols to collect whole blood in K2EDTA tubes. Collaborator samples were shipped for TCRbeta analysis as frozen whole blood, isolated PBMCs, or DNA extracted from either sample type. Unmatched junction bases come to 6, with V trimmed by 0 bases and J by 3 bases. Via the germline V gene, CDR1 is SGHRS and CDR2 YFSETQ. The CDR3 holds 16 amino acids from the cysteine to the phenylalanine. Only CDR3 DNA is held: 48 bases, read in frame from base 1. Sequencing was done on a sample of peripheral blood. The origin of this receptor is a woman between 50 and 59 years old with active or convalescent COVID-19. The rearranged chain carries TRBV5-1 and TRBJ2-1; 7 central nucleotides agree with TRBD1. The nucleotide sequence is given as TGCGCCAGCAGCTTGGCTTTGGGACAGAACTACAATGAGCAGTTCTTC. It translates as CASSLALGQNYNEQFF.